One sample yielded the 22 T cell receptor beta chains listed below, sequenced in a study of blood T cell repertoires in COVID-19. The protocol was immunoSEQ multiplex PCR, while the TCRdb copy is restricted to in-frame clones and leaves out a portion. The data hold about 150,000 clones, with about nine tenths observed a single time. The material sequenced was peripheral blood. The receptor set was obtained from a human donor in a cohort sampled during active COVID-19.

This rearrangement joins TRBV5-4 to TRBJ2-2; D is uncertain. Germline V gene lookup returns CDR1 SGHNT and CDR2 YYREEE (reference sequence). The CDR3 extends over 14 amino acids. V was pared by 2 bases and J by 1 base, with 6 bases between. CDR3 nucleotides: TGTGCCAGCAGCTTAACTATGAACACCGGGGAGCTGTTTTTT. Translated: CASSLTMNTGELFF.

This clone has just one count. This sequence joins TRBV6-5 and TRBJ1-4; D remains ambiguous. Between the trimmed V and J ends, which lost 5 bases and 0 bases, there was a span of 7 bases. This CDR3 comprises 14 residues. Germline-derived CDR1 and CDR2 are MNHEY and SVGAGI. CDR3 loop: CASSPTATNEKLFF. The CDR3, as DNA: TGTGCCAGCAGTCCCACTGCAACTAATGAAAAACTGTTTTTT.

The rearrangement joins TRBV19 to TRBJ1-6, with D perhaps matching TRBD1 (6 bases). Germline lookup yields CDR1 LNHDA and CDR2 SQIVND (reference sequence). The CDR3 extends over 16 amino acids. Trimming left V 5 bases short and J 7 bases short, with 18 bases between. The CDR3 DNA follows: TGTGCCAGTAGTGTCACAGGGACGATCGGGAATTCACCCCTCCACTTT. This encodes CASSVTGTIGNSPLHF.

This chain connects TRBV3-1 (or the pseudogene TRBV3-2) to TRBJ1-2, with TRBD1 identical over 8 bases. Germline CDR1 is LGHDT and CDR2 is YNNKEL (reference sequence). CDR3 length: 15 amino acids. Trimming removed 1 base from V and 4 bases from J; junction bases left unmatched: 5. CDR3 loop: CASSQGGTGGYGYTF. DNA for the CDR3: TGTGCCAGCAGCCAAGGCGGGACAGGAGGCTATGGCTACACCTTC.

J is TRBJ1-3 and V is TRBV12-3 or TRBV12-4, with no clear D. The CDR3 extends over 13 amino acids. V dropped 3 bases and J dropped 8 bases, with 11 bases sitting between them. The DNA of the CDR3 is TGTGCCAGCAGTTTCATTACGGTGGACACCATATATTTT. Residues: CASSFITVDTIYF.

CDR3 coding DNA: TGCGCCAGCAGTGACGGAGGTACAGATACGCAGTATTTT. Residues: CASSDGGTDTQYF. The chain joins TRBV10-1 to TRBJ2-3, with D perhaps matching TRBD2 (5 bases). Germline V CDR1 and CDR2: WNHNN, SYGVQD (reference sequence). V gave up 3 bases and J gave up 3 bases, with 7 bases separating them. The length of the CDR3 is 13 residues.

Only one count was recorded for this clone. The J gene is TRBJ2-3, the V gene TRBV18; weak D call: TRBD1 (5 bases). The CDR3 covers 16 residues. CDR1 and CDR2 from the germline V gene are KGHSH and LQKENI. V lost 5 bases and J lost 4, with 19 bases in between. The CDR3 loop reads CASSSAGPPDPDTQYF. The CDR3 DNA follows: TGTGCCAGCTCATCGGCAGGGCCTCCTGATCCAGATACGCAGTATTTT.

The chain has TRBV13 and TRBJ2-3, with 11 nucleotides matching TRBD2. V gave up 2 bases and J gave up 0 bases; unmatched junction bases: 7. CDR1 is PRHDT and CDR2 is FYEKMQ in the germline V gene (reference sequence). This CDR3 comprises 18 residues. CDR3 sequence: CASSLRTSGLTSTDTQYF. CDR3 in DNA: TGTGCCAGCAGCTTAAGGACTAGCGGGCTAACTAGCACAGATACGCAGTATTTT. Full variable domain (missing parts from reference TRBV13 and TRBJ2-3): AAGVIQSPRHLIKEKRETATLKCYPIPRHDTVYWYQQGPGQDPQFLISFYEKMQSDKGSIPDRFSAQQFSDYHSELNMSSLELGDSALYFCASSLRTSGLTSTDTQYFGPGTRLTVL.

This clone was seen just once. The V call is TRBV19, the J call TRBJ1-6; 8 bases fit TRBD1. This CDR3 has 15 amino acids. V lost 2 bases, J lost 8 bases, and 5 bases stayed unmatched. Per germline, CDR1 LNHDA and CDR2 SQIVND (reference sequence). CDR3 nucleotide sequence: TGTGCCAGTAGTATACCCGGGACAGGACATTCACCCCTCCACTTT. The encoded protein is CASSIPGTGHSPLHF.

This chain uses TRBV5-1 with TRBJ2-1; 13 bases map to TRBD2. The ends lost 4 bases at V and 6 bases at J; junction bases unmatched: 7. The CDR3 has 16 amino acids. Germline assignment: CDR1 SGHRS and CDR2 YFSETQ. The CDR3 sequence is CASSQITSGRANEQFF. The CDR3 DNA sequence: TGCGCCAGCAGCCAAATAACTAGCGGGAGGGCCAATGAGCAGTTCTTC.

The V gene is TRBV19, the J gene TRBJ2-5; 13 bases line up with TRBD2. V dropped 1 base and J dropped 1; count of bases not matched to a gene: 9. CDR1 is LNHDA and CDR2 is SQIVND in the germline V gene (reference sequence). The CDR3 sequence is 19 residues long. The CDR3 coding sequence is TGTGCCAGTAGTATAGCCCCATCTCGGACTAGCGGGGGCCAAGAGACCCAGTACTTC. Translation: CASSIAPSRTSGGQETQYF.

As to this clone: The sample carries other DNA sequences with the same CDR3. This chain uses TRBV5-1 with TRBJ2-7; the match to TRBD1 covers 9 bases. CDR1 is SGHRS, CDR2 YFSETQ, per germline. After removal of 3 bases from V and 3 bases from J, the junction contained 7 bases not matched to a gene. The CDR3 is 15 residues long. Here the CDR3 DNA reads TGCGCCAGCAGCTCAGGGACAGGGCCCTTCTACGAGCAGTACTTC. As protein: CASSSGTGPFYEQYF.

Concerning this clone itself: The junction differs from germline at one of its ends, possibly a read error. J is TRBJ2-1 and V is TRBV7-7; 12 bases agree with TRBD1. The CDR3 runs 15 residues. Per germline, CDR1 SSHAT and CDR2 FNYEAQ (reference sequence). The CDR3 reads CASSLGTGGHNEQFF. The CDR3 coding sequence is TGTGCTAGCAGCTTAGGGACAGGGGGCCACAATGAGCAGTTCTTC.

The genes are TRBV2 and TRBJ2-3; 7 bases fit TRBD2. Germline V gene sequence: CDR1 SNHLY, CDR2 FYNNEI. V lost 4 bases, J lost 0 bases, and 7 bases stayed unmatched. The CDR3 covers 16 residues. CDR3 region: CASSGETSASTDTQYF. In DNA, the CDR3 is TGTGCCAGCAGTGGGGAAACTAGCGCTAGCACAGATACGCAGTATTTT.

The rearrangement joins TRBV18 to TRBJ2-7; weak D call: TRBD1 (6 bases). Germline CDR1 reads KGHSH; CDR2 reads LQKENI. The V gene lost 4 bases and the J gene lost 3 bases, with 13 bases spanning the gap. The CDR3 consists of 14 residues. The CDR3 coding sequence is TGTGCCAGCTCACTCGCCGGGACAAACTACGAGCAGTACTTC. This translates into CASSLAGTNYEQYF.

J is TRBJ1-2 and V is TRBV6-1; 8 bases align to TRBD1. The germline CDR1 and CDR2 sequences are MNHNS and SASEGT. Trimming took 3 bases from V and 8 from J; bases not matched to a gene: 5. The CDR3 is 13 amino acids. The CDR3 loop is CASSDQGARGYTF. The CDR3 DNA reads as TGTGCCAGCAGTGATCAGGGGGCGCGAGGCTACACCTTC.

The chain links TRBV9 to TRBJ2-3; weak D call: TRBD2 (5 bases). The CDR3 runs 16 residues. V lost 2 bases to trimming and J lost 0 bases, with 13 bases between them. Germline V gene data show CDR1 as SGDLS and CDR2 as YYNGEE. CDR3 in amino acids: CASSVFSESSTDTQYF. CDR3 in DNA: TGTGCCAGCAGCGTGTTTAGCGAATCTAGCACAGATACGCAGTATTTT.

This chain joins TRBV27 and TRBJ1-2; D perhaps matches TRBD1 (6 bases). The CDR3 extends over 16 amino acids. Germline CDR1 MNHEY, CDR2 SMNVEV (reference sequence). V was clipped by 5 bases and J by 2 bases, with 18 bases between them. CDR3 nucleotide sequence: TGTGCCAGCAGTCCCCCCCTGGACAGCGAGAACTATGGCTACACCTTC. Protein sequence: CASSPPLDSENYGYTF.

This chain joins TRBV7-2 and TRBJ1-3; TRBD1 is a possible D gene (6 bases). The CDR3 has 13 amino acids. Trimming removed 3 bases at V and 7 bases at J, with 10 bases between. Germline V lookup: CDR1 SGHTA, CDR2 FQGNSA. CDR3 region: CASSLDSLNTIYF. The CDR3 bases are TGTGCCAGCAGCTTGGACAGCCTGAACACCATATATTTT. The full variable domain, completed using reference TRBV7-2 and TRBJ1-3, is GAGVSQSPSNKVTEKGKDVELRCDPISGHTALYWYRQSLGQGLEFLIYFQGNSAPDKSGLPSDRFSAERTGGSVSTLTIQRTQQEDSAVYLCASSLDSLNTIYFGEGSWLTVV.

The V gene is TRBV6-4, the J gene TRBJ2-7, with 7 nucleotides matching TRBD2. V was clipped by 3 bases and J by 10 bases; unmatched bases: 9. The CDR3 has 13 amino acids. Germline V gene lookup returns CDR1 MRHNA and CDR2 SNTAGT. This chain's CDR3 is CASSEGVGGSQYF. The DNA of the CDR3 is TGTGCCAGCAGTGAGGGGGTGGGAGGGAGCCAGTACTTC.

This clone was seen a few times. The chain uses TRBV10-2 and TRBJ1-5; tentatively, D is TRBD1 (6 bases). This CDR3 has 14 amino acids. V was trimmed by 4 bases and J by 9 bases, leaving 16 bases between them. The V gene's germline CDR1 is WSHSY and CDR2 SAAADI. The DNA for the CDR3 is TGCGCCAGCAGTGGGACAGACACCCGCCGGCCCCAGCATTTT. It is translated as CASSGTDTRRPQHF.

The chain couples TRBV21-1 to TRBJ1-5; the table calls TRBD1, which could not be checked here. TRBV21-1 is termed a pseudogene. The length of the CDR3 is 16 residues. The CDR3 DNA reads as TGTGCCAGCAGCAAACGGAGACAGGGGCGGGCTCAGCCCCAGCATTTT. Translating gives CASSKRRQGRAQPQHF.